This TCR beta chain was found in a study of tissue T cells after allogeneic stem cell transplantation. Study-wide findings and caveats: Anatomically similar tissues had similar TCR repertoires within each patient. The patient cohort was small and clinically heterogeneous, with limited sampling depth. Blood and spleen captured only part of the tissue TCR repertoire. Few T cell clones were shared across patients, but motif clusters showed tissue-specific shared signatures.

The time point denotes: mouse harvest day 7 after allogeneic transplant. Mouse grafts combined 10^7 T-cell-depleted bone marrow cells with 10^6 splenic CD5+ T cells. In germline, CDR1 is NSQYPW, CDR2 LRSPGD (reference sequence). This CDR3 has 17 amino acids. Trimming removed 2 bases from V and 5 bases from J; junction bases left unmatched: 9. Details on this clone: Its specificity is not known. Mouse names are used for the genes. The missing CDR3 end, 1 residue past where the read stops, is filled in from the germline J gene.

Using immunoSEQ multiplex PCR, the repertoire was profiled, and TCRdb retains in-frame clones only, with some absent. The sample holds roughly 7,300 clones, around half seen once. Specimen: lymph node tissue. The sequence came from a female BALB/c mouse given C57BL/6 T cells with graft-versus-host disease after an allogeneic hematopoietic cell transplant. The chain carries TRBV1 and TRBJ1-4; 9 bases are a match to TRBD1. The sequenced CDR3 bases are TGCACCTGCAGTGCATCCGGGACAGGGACACCTAACGAAAGATTATTT. Amino acids: CTCSASGTGTPNERLF. The entire CDR3 is CTCSASGTGTPNERLFF.